Each of the 29 T cell receptor beta chains below was sequenced from the same sample in a study of shared clonotypes between healthy human individuals. Method: immunoSEQ multiplex PCR; TCRdb's copy keeps in-frame clones and lacks some. The sample has a few million clones, approximately 96% seen once. The sequencing sample was made of naive CD4+ T cells sorted from blood. The subset denotes: CD45RA+ positively selected. These receptors were collected from a young man in good health.

The chain couples TRBV10-3 to TRBJ1-1; possibly TRBD1 for D (5 bases). This CDR3 spans 14 amino acids. From germline, CDR1 is ENHRY and CDR2 SYGVKD. V lost 3 bases and J lost 4, with 12 bases in between. This CDR3 reads CAISESGPTTEAFF. The DNA of the CDR3 is TGTGCCATCAGTGAATCAGGGCCCACCACTGAAGCTTTCTTT.

The chain uses TRBV5-1 and TRBJ2-3, with a tentative D call TRBD2 (5 bases). In germline, CDR1 is SGHRS, CDR2 YFSETQ. The CDR3 runs 14 residues. The V end was cut by 0 bases, the J end by 10 bases, with 15 bases between. The CDR3 region has the DNA TGCGCCAGCAGCTTGGCTAGCACTACCCAGGCGCAGTATTTT. Protein sequence: CASSLASTTQAQYF.

J is TRBJ2-2 and V is TRBV1; the D call in the table, TRBD2, was not verified against the DNA. TRBV1 is given as a pseudogene. The CDR3 covers 16 residues. Here the CDR3 reads CTSSPEWRKNTGELFF. The CDR3 nucleotides are TGCACCAGCAGCCCAGAATGGCGGAAGAACACCGGGGAGCTGTTTTTT.

About this clone: The same CDR3 is also encoded by other DNA sequences in this sample. V usage is TRBV30 and J usage is TRBJ2-1; D remains ambiguous. Germline V gene data show CDR1 as GTSNPN and CDR2 as SVGIG (reference sequence). The CDR3 is 11 amino acids. The germline V and J ends were trimmed by 3 bases and 6 bases, with 6 bases remaining between them. DNA of the CDR3: TGTGCCTGGAGCGCATCCAATGAGCAGTTCTTC. Protein: CAWSASNEQFF.

The chain is built from TRBV9 and TRBJ2-1; the D gene is possibly TRBD2 (6 bases). The germline V gene encodes CDR1 SGDLS and CDR2 YYNGEE. The length of the CDR3 is 15 residues. Trimming took off 4 bases at V and 1 base at J, with 12 bases between the two ends. The CDR3 loop is CASSKGLLSYNEQFF. CDR3 coding DNA: TGTGCCAGCAGCAAGGGACTTCTTTCCTACAATGAGCAGTTCTTC.

V is TRBV30 and J is TRBJ2-1; D is ambiguous. The CDR3 spans 13 residues. Trimming stripped 3 bases from V and 2 bases from J, with 8 bases between. Germline V CDR1 and CDR2: GTSNPN, SVGIG (reference sequence). Here the CDR3 reads CAWRAPAYNEQFF. The CDR3 bases are TGTGCCTGGAGAGCGCCTGCCTACAATGAGCAGTTCTTC. Full variable domain (rest looked up from reference TRBV30 and TRBJ2-1): SQTIHQWPATLVQPVGSPLSLECTVEGTSNPNLYWYRQAAGRGLQLLFYSVGIGQISSEVPQNLSASRPQDRQFILSSKKLLLSDSGFYLCAWRAPAYNEQFFGPGTRLTVL.

The gene calls are TRBV5-4 and TRBJ2-2, with D perhaps matching TRBD1 or TRBD2 (5 bases each). V was cut by 4 bases and J by 6 bases, with 10 bases left in between. This CDR3 spans 13 amino acids. Per germline, CDR1 SGHNT and CDR2 YYREEE (reference sequence). CDR3 DNA: TGTGCCAGCAGCGTGGGGGATCCCGGGGAGCTGTTTTTT. Encoded protein: CASSVGDPGELFF.

A single count supports this clone. The chain carries TRBV2 and TRBJ1-4; TRBD1 matches 10 bases. Per germline, CDR1 SNHLY and CDR2 FYNNEI. V was pared by 6 bases and J by 5 bases, with 12 bases of the junction left unmatched. The CDR3 has 17 amino acids. The chain's CDR3 is CASSLGTGAWENEKLFF. As DNA, the CDR3 is TGTGCCAGCAGCCTAGGGACAGGGGCTTGGGAGAATGAAAAACTGTTTTTT.

In regard to this clone: The identical CDR3 is also encoded by other nucleotide sequences in the sample. The chain couples TRBV5-1 to TRBJ2-7, with 7 bases aligning to TRBD1. The trim removed 0 bases at V and 3 bases at J, leaving 3 bases unmatched. The germline V gene encodes CDR1 SGHRS and CDR2 YFSETQ. The CDR3 runs 14 residues. In nucleotides, the CDR3 is TGCGCCAGCAGCTTGGACAGGGGAATCTACGAGCAGTACTTC. Protein product: CASSLDRGIYEQYF.

This chain connects TRBV5-1 to TRBJ1-5; D not resolved. Trimming removed 1 base from V and 4 bases from J, with 12 bases in between. Germline values: CDR1 SGHRS, CDR2 YFSETQ. The CDR3 sequence is 15 residues long. CDR3 nucleotides: TGCGCCAGCAGCTTGATGGGTGGAAATAATCAGCCCCAGCATTTT. This encodes CASSLMGGNNQPQHF.

Concerning this clone itself: Other DNA sequences in this sample translate to the same CDR3. The genes are TRBV30 and TRBJ2-3; D not resolved. Germline loops: CDR1 GTSNPN, CDR2 SVGIG (reference sequence). With 1 base removed from V and 0 bases from J, the gap between germline ends came to 2 bases. This CDR3 is 12 amino acids long. CDR3 DNA: TGTGCCTGGAGTGAGAGCACAGATACGCAGTATTTT. Protein: CAWSESTDTQYF. The variable domain in full, completed from reference TRBV30 and TRBJ2-3, reads SQTIHQWPATLVQPVGSPLSLECTVEGTSNPNLYWYRQAAGRGLQLLFYSVGIGQISSEVPQNLSASRPQDRQFILSSKKLLLSDSGFYLCAWSESTDTQYFGPGTRLTVL.

The V gene is TRBV9, the J gene TRBJ1-3; D is unresolved. The V and J ends lost 6 bases and 2 bases respectively, with 15 bases between them. Per germline, CDR1 SGDLS and CDR2 YYNGEE. CDR3 length: 15 residues. In nucleotides, the CDR3 is TGTGCCAGCACTACATCGGGATGGACTGGAAACACCATATATTTT. Translating gives CASTTSGWTGNTIYF.

The rearrangement links TRBV29-1 to TRBJ1-2; D remains unclear. Germline V lookup: CDR1 SQVTM, CDR2 ANQGSEA. There are 15 residues in the CDR3. V was trimmed by 0 bases and J by 0 bases, leaving 11 bases between them. The CDR3 spells CSVEDPSPSNYGYTF. The CDR3 nucleotides are TGCAGCGTTGAAGATCCCAGTCCTTCTAACTATGGCTACACCTTC.

The V gene is TRBV11-2, the J gene TRBJ1-2, with 7 bases lining up with TRBD1. Germline-derived CDR1 and CDR2 are SGHAT and FQNNGV. This CDR3 has 13 amino acids. Trimming took 4 bases from V and 5 from J; bases not matched to a gene: 4. The CDR3 region is CASSYRQGYGYTF. For the CDR3, the DNA is TGTGCCAGCAGCTACAGACAGGGATATGGCTACACCTTC. Filled out from reference TRBV11-2 and TRBJ1-2, the complete variable domain reads EAGVAQSPRYKIIEKRQSVAFWCNPISGHATLYWYQQILGQGPKLLIQFQNNGVVDDSQLPKDRFSAERLKGVDSTLKIQPAKLEDSAVYLCASSYRQGYGYTFGSGTRLTVV.

The chain joins TRBV10-3 to TRBJ2-7; tentatively, D is TRBD2 (5 bases). Trimming removed 4 bases at V and 4 bases at J, with 8 bases between. This CDR3 is 12 amino acids long. Germline V gives CDR1 ENHRY, CDR2 SYGVKD. The DNA for the CDR3 is TGTGCCATCAGTGCGGACTGGTACGAGCAGTACTTC. This gives the protein CAISADWYEQYF.

This rearrangement joins TRBV5-1 to TRBJ2-2; D is possibly TRBD2 (5 bases). Germline V gene data show CDR1 as SGHRS and CDR2 as YFSETQ. Between the trimmed V and J ends, which lost 5 bases and 2 bases, there was a span of 13 bases. The CDR3 covers 15 residues. CDR3 in DNA: TGCGCCAGCAGTACAAACGGACTTAACACCGGGGAGCTGTTTTTT. Encoded protein: CASSTNGLNTGELFF. Together with reference TRBV5-1 and TRBJ2-2, the CDR3 gives the full variable domain: KAGVTQTPRYLIKTRGQQVTLSCSPISGHRSVSWYQQTPGQGLQFLFEYFSETQRNKGNFPGRFSGRQFSNSRSEMNVSTLELGDSALYLCASSTNGLNTGELFFGEGSRLTVL.

J is TRBJ1-1 and V is TRBV11-2, with D possibly TRBD1 on 6 matching bases. CDR3 length: 14 residues. Trimming shortened V by 1 base and J by 7 bases, and 13 bases separated the two germline ends. Per germline, CDR1 SGHAT and CDR2 FQNNGV. This chain's CDR3 is CASSLVGGTLEAFF. The CDR3, as DNA: TGTGCCAGCAGCTTAGTGGGCGGGACACTTGAAGCTTTCTTT.

A word on this clone: Other DNA sequences of this sample code for an identical CDR3. The chain uses TRBV5-6 and TRBJ2-3, with no clear D. Germline-derived CDR1 and CDR2 are SGHDT and YYEEEE. The CDR3 consists of 14 residues. V shed 2 bases and J shed 1 base, with 8 bases lying between them. The CDR3 DNA is TGTGCCAGCAGCTTTTCTGGTGGCACAGATACGCAGTATTTT. Translation: CASSFSGGTDTQYF.

The CDR3 here is CASSPGYGYTF. DNA of the CDR3: TGTGCCAGCAGCCCGGGCTATGGCTACACCTTC. The gene calls are TRBV5-6 and TRBJ1-2, with no clear D. This CDR3 comprises 11 residues. The germline V gene encodes CDR1 SGHDT and CDR2 YYEEEE. The ends were cut back, 4 bases at V and 4 bases at J, with 5 bases in the middle. The full variable domain, completed using reference TRBV5-6 and TRBJ1-2, is DAGVTQSPTHLIKTRGQQVTLRCSPKSGHDTVSWYQQALGQGPQFIFQYYEEEERQRGNFPDRFSGHQFPNYSSELNVNALLLGDSALYLCASSPGYGYTFGSGTRLTVV.

V is TRBV7-9 and J is TRBJ1-5; tentatively, D is TRBD1 (5 bases). The length of the CDR3 is 14 residues. Germline values: CDR1 SEHNR, CDR2 FQNEAQ (reference sequence). Deletions cut 5 bases from V and 6 bases from J, with 14 bases between. The CDR3 reads CASSRGGGSQPQHF. DNA for the CDR3: TGTGCCAGCAGCCGCGGGGGGGGAAGTCAGCCCCAGCATTTT.

The chain joins TRBV5-1 to TRBJ2-3; no definite D call. CDR1 and CDR2 from the germline V gene are SGHRS and YFSETQ. With 0 bases removed from V and 2 bases from J, the gap between germline ends came to 10 bases. CDR3 length: 15 amino acids. The CDR3, as DNA: TGCGCCAGCAGCTTGGTGCCCTTAGACACAGATACGCAGTATTTT. This gives the protein CASSLVPLDTDTQYF. The entire variable domain, with the rest obtained from reference TRBV5-1 and TRBJ2-3, is as follows: KAGVTQTPRYLIKTRGQQVTLSCSPISGHRSVSWYQQTPGQGLQFLFEYFSETQRNKGNFPGRFSGRQFSNSRSEMNVSTLELGDSALYLCASSLVPLDTDTQYFGPGTRLTVL.

This clone has only one observation. The chain employs TRBV11-2 and TRBJ2-5, with 9 bases identical to TRBD2. Looked up from germline, CDR1 is SGHAT and CDR2 is FQNNGV. V lost 6 bases, J lost 5 bases, and 7 bases stayed unmatched. This CDR3 is 14 amino acids long. This CDR3 reads CASRSSGRGETQYF. CDR3 sequence (DNA): TGTGCCAGCAGAAGTAGCGGGAGAGGGGAGACCCAGTACTTC.

The rearrangement joins TRBV5-1 to TRBJ2-2; weak D call: TRBD1 (6 bases). Trimming shortened V by 5 bases and J by 1 base, and 15 bases separated the two germline ends. Germline V CDR1 and CDR2: SGHRS, YFSETQ. The CDR3 extends over 16 amino acids. The CDR3 is CASSYSGTQNTGELFF. The CDR3 nucleotides are TGCGCCAGCAGTTATTCCGGGACACAGAACACCGGGGAGCTGTTTTTT.

This clone was found once. CDR3 nucleotides: TGTGCCAGCAGTTCCGGATTCCAAGAGACCCAGTACTTC. Residues: CASSSGFQETQYF. The chain links TRBV28 to TRBJ2-5; no reliable D call. The ends were cut back, 4 bases at V and 1 base at J, with 7 bases in the middle. The CDR3 totals 13 residues. Germline V CDR1 and CDR2: MDHEN, SYDVKM.

The chain couples TRBV19 to TRBJ1-5; perhaps TRBD1 as D (5 bases). This CDR3 is 15 amino acids long. From germline, CDR1 is LNHDA and CDR2 SQIVND (reference sequence). V dropped 1 base and J dropped 4 bases, with 11 bases sitting between them. CDR3 DNA: TGTGCCAGTAGTATAGTGGGGGGAAGGAATCAGCCCCAGCATTTT. Translated: CASSIVGGRNQPQHF.

CDR3 sequence: CASSSGQSPYGYTF. CDR3 in DNA: TGTGCCAGCAGTAGCGGACAGTCCCCCTATGGCTACACCTTC. V gene TRBV28 combines with J gene TRBJ1-2; D is possibly TRBD1 (6 bases). CDR3 length: 14 residues. Trimming took off 5 bases at V and 4 bases at J, with 14 bases between the two ends. Germline lookup yields CDR1 MDHEN and CDR2 SYDVKM.

A note on this clone: The same CDR3 arises from other DNA sequences in this sample as well. This rearrangement joins TRBV5-1 to TRBJ2-5; D may be TRBD1 (5 bases). V gave up 0 bases and J gave up 5 bases, with 5 bases separating them. This CDR3 has 12 amino acids. CDR1 is SGHRS and CDR2 is YFSETQ in the germline V gene. In DNA, the CDR3 is TGCGCCAGCAGCTTGGAGGGGGAGACCCAGTACTTC. Translated, it gives CASSLEGETQYF.

The count of this clone is one. The chain carries TRBV5-4 and TRBJ1-2, with 7 bases aligning to TRBD1. The CDR3 is 16 residues long. CDR1 SGHNT and CDR2 YYREEE come from the germline V gene (reference sequence). Unmatched junction bases numbered 17, after V lost 4 bases and J lost 8 bases. Written as DNA, the CDR3 is TGTGCCAGCAGCCCAGAAATGACAGGGCTCCACATAGGCTACACCTTC. This encodes CASSPEMTGLHIGYTF.

Concerning this clone: Other DNA sequences from this sample encode an identical CDR3 as well. The chain carries TRBV10-3 and TRBJ2-7; maybe TRBD2 (6 bases). The V gene's germline CDR1 is ENHRY and CDR2 SYGVKD. Deletions cut 4 bases from V and 0 bases from J, with 10 bases between. The CDR3 has 14 amino acids. CDR3 region: CAISGRGSSYEQYF. CDR3 sequence (DNA): TGTGCCATCAGTGGCCGGGGGAGCTCCTACGAGCAGTACTTC.